The rows below give T cell receptor beta chains drawn from one sample of a study of cytomegalovirus exposure and HLA in healthy donors. The assay was immunoSEQ multiplex PCR, and TCRdb's table has in-frame clones only and misses some. The sample holds 220,000 or so clones, around 86% seen once. What was sequenced was PBMCs. These receptors all come from a woman younger than 30 in good health and CMV-seropositive. Both conserved end residues are part of each CDR3. Fields, in order: J gene, V gene, clone size, D gene, CDR3 protein, CDR3 DNA. D genes are given only for firm matches. Size is stated for part of the rows, as once, few or many counts, or as a class when the clone is expanded.

TRBJ2-3	TRBV9	NA	NA	CASSAELAVYTDTQYF	TGTGCCAGCAGCGCCGAATTAGCGGTGTACACAGATACGCAGTATTTT
TRBJ2-7	TRBV9	NA	TRBD2	CASSGTSGRNEQYF	TGTGCCAGCAGCGGTACTAGCGGGAGAAATGAGCAGTACTTC
TRBJ2-3	TRBV27	NA	TRBD2	CASSPGLAGVTDTQYF	TGTGCCAGCAGTCCAGGACTAGCGGGAGTCACAGATACGCAGTATTTT
TRBJ2-1	TRBV6-5	NA	NA	CASSYSPGSYNEQFF	TGTGCCAGCAGTTACTCGCCGGGATCCTACAATGAGCAGTTCTTC
TRBJ2-1	TRBV27	NA	NA	CASMSDYNEQFF	TGTGCCAGCATGTCAGACTACAATGAGCAGTTCTTC
TRBJ2-6	TRBV7-6	once	TRBD1	CASSYGTGVAGANVLTF	TGTGCCAGCAGCTATGGGACAGGGGTGGCTGGGGCCAACGTCCTGACTTTC
TRBJ1-1	TRBV6-1	NA	TRBD1	CASGRQGQEAFF	TGTGCCAGCGGGAGACAGGGACAGGAAGCTTTCTTT
TRBJ2-7	TRBV7-3	NA	TRBD1	CASSFTGTGPNEQYF	TGTGCCAGCAGCTTTACAGGGACAGGGCCCAACGAGCAGTACTTC
TRBJ2-1	TRBV11-2	NA	TRBD2	CASSPGGRVGRNEQFF	TGTGCCAGCAGTCCAGGCGGGAGGGTCGGACGAAATGAGCAGTTCTTC
TRBJ1-3	TRBV5-4	NA	NA	CASSLGPPGNTIYF	TGTGCCAGCAGCTTGGGGCCGCCGGGAAACACCATATATTTT
TRBJ2-3	TRBV5-4	NA	NA	CASRGVGAITSSTDTQYF	TGTGCCAGCAGGGGCGTGGGGGCGATAACATCTAGCACAGATACGCAGTATTTT
TRBJ2-7	TRBV2	NA	TRBD2	CASSGTGGSYEQYF	TGTGCCAGCAGCGGAACGGGGGGCTCCTACGAGCAGTACTTC
TRBJ2-7	TRBV30	NA	TRBD1	CAWSGGDRGRRFYEQYF	TGTGCCTGGAGTGGAGGGGACAGGGGGCGTCGGTTCTACGAGCAGTACTTC
TRBJ2-7	TRBV19	once	TRBD1	CASSIGIGTAYEQYF	TGTGCCAGTAGTATAGGGATCGGGACAGCCTACGAGCAGTACTTC
TRBJ2-1	TRBV28	NA	TRBD2	CASSPGVGRANNEQFF	TGTGCCAGCAGCCCAGGAGTCGGGAGGGCCAATAATGAGCAGTTCTTC
TRBJ2-7	TRBV4-1	NA	TRBD2	CASSQGGPLAGGRDEQYF	TGCGCCAGCAGCCAAGGTGGCCCTCTAGCGGGAGGGCGGGACGAGCAGTACTTC
TRBJ2-7	TRBV19	NA	TRBD1	CASSMGAQGLYEQYF	TGTGCCAGTAGTATGGGAGCACAGGGGCTATACGAGCAGTACTTC
TRBJ2-7	TRBV4-1	once	TRBD2	CASSQQGLAGYEQYF	TGCGCCAGCAGCCAACAAGGCCTAGCGGGCTACGAGCAGTACTTC
TRBJ2-6	TRBV28	once	TRBD1	CASSLGTGGTGANVLTF	TGTGCCAGCAGTTTAGGGACAGGGGGCACTGGGGCCAACGTCCTGACTTTC
TRBJ2-7	TRBV6-5	NA	NA	CASRRDYEQYF	TGTGCCAGCAGGAGGGATTACGAGCAGTACTTC
TRBJ2-7	TRBV2	NA	NA	CASSETGEGYEQYF	TGTGCCAGCAGTGAAACGGGAGAGGGGTACGAGCAGTACTTC
TRBJ2-2	TRBV28	NA	NA	CASSYPGRGTGELFF	TGTGCCAGCAGTTACCCCGGCCGGGGAACCGGGGAGCTGTTTTTT
TRBJ2-7	TRBV14	NA	NA	CASRQGNTYEQYF	TGTGCCAGCAGACAGGGAAATACCTACGAGCAGTACTTC
TRBJ2-1	TRBV29-1	NA	TRBD2	CSVPRLAVLPNEQFF	TGCAGCGTTCCTCGACTAGCGGTACTTCCCAATGAGCAGTTCTTC
TRBJ2-3	TRBV27	NA	NA	CASTLVGGVDEAQYF	TGTGCCAGCACCCTTGTAGGGGGGGTCGATGAGGCGCAGTATTTT
TRBJ1-2	TRBV4-1	few	NA	CASSQPGVTWGYTF	TGCGCCAGCAGCCAACCGGGGGTGACGTGGGGCTACACCTTC
TRBJ2-2	TRBV29-1	NA	NA	CSVGGLGGQTNTGELFF	TGCAGCGTTGGAGGCCTTGGGGGCCAGACGAACACCGGGGAGCTGTTTTTT
TRBJ1-1	TRBV30	NA	NA	CAWSASENTEAFF	TGTGCCTGGAGTGCATCAGAGAACACTGAAGCTTTCTTT
TRBJ2-7	TRBV28	few	NA	CASSFKSAYEQYF	TGTGCCAGCAGTTTCAAGAGTGCCTACGAGCAGTACTTC
TRBJ1-1	TRBV10-1	NA	NA	CASSELRNTEAFF	TGCGCCAGCAGTGAACTTAGGAACACTGAAGCTTTCTTT
TRBJ1-2	TRBV28	NA	TRBD1	CASTRTGGIYYGYTF	TGTGCCAGCACCAGGACAGGGGGCATCTACTATGGCTACACCTTC
TRBJ1-5	TRBV28	NA	TRBD1	CASSLRGGTPMDASNQPQHF	TGTGCCAGCAGTTTAAGAGGGGGCACCCCCATGGACGCGAGCAATCAGCCCCAGCATTTT
TRBJ2-4	TRBV28	NA	NA	CASSRLAKNIQYF	TGTGCCAGCAGTCGACTAGCCAAAAACATTCAGTACTTC
TRBJ1-1	TRBV27	NA	TRBD1	CASRVRTGGVGTEAFF	TGTGCCAGCAGAGTTCGAACAGGGGGGGTGGGAACTGAAGCTTTCTTT
TRBJ1-5	TRBV4-1	NA	NA	CASSPSVGNQPQHF	TGCGCCAGCAGCCCATCGGTCGGCAATCAGCCCCAGCATTTT
TRBJ1-4	TRBV7-9	once	NA	CASSLRQANEKLFF	TGTGCCAGCAGCTTAAGACAGGCGAATGAAAAACTGTTTTTT
TRBJ2-1	TRBV5-4	NA	TRBD2	CASSEGSGRAINEQFF	TGTGCCAGCAGCGAGGGTAGCGGGAGGGCCATTAATGAGCAGTTCTTC
TRBJ2-7	TRBV28	NA	TRBD2	CASSSGLAGYEQYF	TGTGCCAGCAGTTCAGGACTAGCGGGGTACGAGCAGTACTTC
TRBJ2-3	TRBV28	NA	NA	CASPRSRATDTQYF	TGTGCCAGTCCTAGATCCAGGGCCACAGATACGCAGTATTTT
TRBJ2-3	TRBV5-1	NA	NA	CASSLERGTHTDTQYF	TGCGCCAGCAGCTTGGAACGCGGAACTCACACAGATACGCAGTATTTT
TRBJ1-2	TRBV29-1	many	NA	CSVETEGYGYTF	TGCAGCGTTGAAACAGAAGGCTATGGCTACACCTTC
TRBJ2-7	TRBV9	NA	TRBD1	CASSIGDSSYEQYF	TGTGCCAGCAGCATAGGGGACAGCTCCTACGAGCAGTACTTC
TRBJ2-7	TRBV30	NA	TRBD2	CAWSSGGGHEQYF	TGTGCCTGGAGTAGCGGGGGGGGCCACGAGCAGTACTTC
TRBJ2-1	TRBV15	NA	NA	CATVQGRGSYNEQFF	TGTGCCACCGTCCAAGGCAGGGGCTCCTACAATGAGCAGTTCTTC
TRBJ2-7	TRBV6-1	NA	NA	CASRRDFYEQYF	TGTGCCAGCAGGAGGGACTTCTACGAGCAGTACTTC
TRBJ2-3	TRBV7-9	NA	TRBD2	CASSMRRTSGTDTQYF	TGTGCCAGCAGCATGCGCCGGACTAGCGGCACAGATACGCAGTATTTT
TRBJ2-7	TRBV27	NA	TRBD2	CASSLYRAGRTYEQYF	TGTGCCAGCAGTTTATATCGAGCGGGGCGCACCTACGAGCAGTACTTC
TRBJ2-5	TRBV27	NA	NA	CASSLTRLETQYF	TGTGCCAGCAGTTTGACTAGATTAGAGACCCAGTACTTC
TRBJ2-7	TRBV5-1	few	NA	CASSLGQGYVEQYF	TGCGCCAGCAGCTTGGGTCAGGGATACGTCGAGCAGTACTTC
TRBJ2-5	TRBV5-4	NA	NA	CASSSPSTIQETQYF	TGTGCCAGCAGCTCCCCAAGCACGATCCAAGAGACCCAGTACTTC
TRBJ1-2	TRBV9	NA	NA	CASSALPTEYGYTF	TGTGCCAGCAGCGCCCTGCCAACTGAGTATGGCTACACCTTC
TRBJ1-2	TRBV5-1	NA	NA	CASSETDSIYGYTF	TGCGCCAGCAGCGAGACAGACAGTATCTATGGCTACACCTTC
TRBJ2-6	TRBV7-8	NA	NA	CASSPSSGANVLTF	TGTGCCAGCAGCCCCAGCTCTGGGGCCAACGTCCTGACTTTC
TRBJ2-2	TRBV10-1	NA	NA	CASSEGGGVKLNTGELFF	TGCGCCAGCAGCGAGGGAGGGGGCGTTAAATTGAACACCGGGGAGCTGTTTTTT
TRBJ1-1	TRBV9	NA	NA	CASSVAREGVSTEAFF	TGTGCCAGCAGCGTAGCTAGGGAGGGTGTGAGCACTGAAGCTTTCTTT
TRBJ2-3	TRBV7-8	NA	TRBD1	CASSTVPGQTDTQYF	TGTGCCAGCAGCACCGTCCCGGGACAGACAGATACGCAGTATTTT
TRBJ2-2	TRBV27	NA	TRBD1	CASSLSTGWYTGELFF	TGTGCCAGCAGTTTATCGACAGGGTGGTACACCGGGGAGCTGTTTTTT
TRBJ1-4	TRBV12-5	NA	TRBD1	CASGAQGAYEKLFF	TGTGCTAGTGGTGCCCAGGGGGCATATGAAAAACTGTTTTTT
TRBJ2-1	TRBV23-1	NA	NA	CASSQRTVNEQFF	TGCGCCAGCAGTCAACGCACGGTGAATGAGCAGTTCTTC